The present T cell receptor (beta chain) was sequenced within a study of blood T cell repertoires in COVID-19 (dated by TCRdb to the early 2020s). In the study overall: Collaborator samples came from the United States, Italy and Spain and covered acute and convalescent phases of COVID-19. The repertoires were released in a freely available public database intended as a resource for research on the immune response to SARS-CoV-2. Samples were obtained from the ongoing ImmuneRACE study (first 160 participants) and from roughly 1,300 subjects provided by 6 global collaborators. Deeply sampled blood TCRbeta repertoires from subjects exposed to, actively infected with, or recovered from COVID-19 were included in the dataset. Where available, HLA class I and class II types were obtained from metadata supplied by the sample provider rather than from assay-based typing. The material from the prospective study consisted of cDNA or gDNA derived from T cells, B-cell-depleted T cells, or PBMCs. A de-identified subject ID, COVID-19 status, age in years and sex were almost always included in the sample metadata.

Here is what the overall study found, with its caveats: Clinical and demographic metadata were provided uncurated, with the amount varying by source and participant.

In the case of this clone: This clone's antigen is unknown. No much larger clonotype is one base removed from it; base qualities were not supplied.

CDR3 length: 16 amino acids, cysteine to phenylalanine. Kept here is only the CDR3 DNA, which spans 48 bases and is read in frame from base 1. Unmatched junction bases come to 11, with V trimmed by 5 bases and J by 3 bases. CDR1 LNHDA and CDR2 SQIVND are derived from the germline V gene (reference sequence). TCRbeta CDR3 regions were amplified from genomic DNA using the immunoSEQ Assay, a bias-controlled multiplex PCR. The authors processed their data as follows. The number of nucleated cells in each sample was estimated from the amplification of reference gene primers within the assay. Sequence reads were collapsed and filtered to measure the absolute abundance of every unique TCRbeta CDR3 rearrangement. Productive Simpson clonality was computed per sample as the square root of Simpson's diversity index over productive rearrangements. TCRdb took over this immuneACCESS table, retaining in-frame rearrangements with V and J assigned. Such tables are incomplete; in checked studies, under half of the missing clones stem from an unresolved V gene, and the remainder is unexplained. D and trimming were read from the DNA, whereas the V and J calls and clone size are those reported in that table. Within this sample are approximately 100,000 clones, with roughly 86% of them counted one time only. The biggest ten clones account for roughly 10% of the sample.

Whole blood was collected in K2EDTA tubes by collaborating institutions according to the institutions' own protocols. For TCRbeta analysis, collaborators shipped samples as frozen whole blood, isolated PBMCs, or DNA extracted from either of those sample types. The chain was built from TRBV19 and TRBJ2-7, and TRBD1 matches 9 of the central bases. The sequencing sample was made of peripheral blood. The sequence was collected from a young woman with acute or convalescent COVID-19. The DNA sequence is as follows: TGTGCCAGTAGTGCTCAAGGGACAGGGTCATTCTACGAGCAGTACTTC. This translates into CASSAQGTGSFYEQYF.